The 13 T cell receptor beta chains in this list originate from one sample, sequenced in a study of blood T cells in healthy people across ages. PCR was performed a second time for 7 to 11 cycles using a sample-barcoded 5' primer and a J-beta primer mix. TCRdb redid the calling of the 5' RACE reads with MiXCR, one entry per CDR3 protein. Of 750,000 to 1,000,000 distinct CDR3 sequences in the sample, around 29% were seen once. The same sample was also used in a study of T cells of mothers and their children.

Specimen: blood. The receptors stem from a woman in her forties in good health.

In regard to this clonotype: It may be a read error: a sequence one base away is much more abundant. The genes are TRBV12-3 or TRBV12-4 and TRBJ1-1; D unresolved. This CDR3 comprises 13 residues. Trimming cost V 6 bases and J 0 bases, with 8 bases left between them. CDR3 bases: TGTGCCAGCAGCCAAAGGGTGAACACTGAAGCTTTCTTT. This sequence encodes CASSQRVNTEAFF.

Regarding this clonotype: The junction differs from germline at one of its ends, possibly a read error. This rearrangement joins TRBV7-2 to TRBJ1-5; no firm D call. The CDR3 is made up of 16 amino acids. The germline V gene has CDR1 SGHTA and CDR2 FQGNSA. CDR3 DNA sequence: TGTGCCAGCAGCTTAGCCGGCGGAGGTACCAATCAGCCCCGGCATTTT. Amino acid sequence: CASSLAGGGTNQPRHF.

This clonotype was counted many times. The chain joins TRBV6-1 to TRBJ2-1; 9 bases fit TRBD1. The CDR3 is made up of 16 amino acids. V shed 2 bases and J 4 bases; nucleotides not matched to a gene: 6. The germline gives CDR1 MNHNS, CDR2 SASEGT. CDR3 amino acids: CASSERHGTGYNEQFF. The CDR3 nucleotides are TGTGCCAGCAGTGAACGGCATGGGACAGGGTACAATGAGCAGTTCTTC.

The chain joins TRBV29-1 to TRBJ2-3; no definite D call. Trimming removed 4 bases from V and 2 bases from J, with 16 bases in between. There are 15 residues in the CDR3. In germline, CDR1 is SQVTM, CDR2 ANQGSEA. CDR3 nucleotides: TGCAGCGTTGGCCCTGGTATCCACGACACAGATACGCAGTATTTT. Its protein product is CSVGPGIHDTDTQYF.

The chain has TRBV5-5 and TRBJ2-2, with D possibly TRBD1 on 6 matching bases. Germline assignment: CDR1 SGHKS and CDR2 YYEKEE (reference sequence). The CDR3 contains 16 residues. V was clipped by 0 bases and J by 11 bases, with 20 bases between them. CDR3 region: CASSLGTEGLLGELFF. In DNA form, the CDR3 reads TGTGCCAGCAGCTTGGGGACAGAGGGGCTTTTAGGCGAGCTGTTTTTT.

This sequence joins TRBV20-1 and TRBJ2-3, with D maybe TRBD2 (6 bases). Germline CDR1 is DFQATT and CDR2 is SNEGSKA (reference sequence). Trimming cost V 5 bases and J 4 bases, with 19 bases left between them. The CDR3 length is 15 residues. The CDR3 is CSAERAGSRADTQYF. The CDR3 nucleotides read TGCAGTGCTGAAAGGGCGGGGTCTCGGGCAGATACGCAGTATTTT.

The chain has TRBV7-2 and TRBJ1-2, with TRBD1 as a possible D gene (6 bases). V was pared by 7 bases and J by 6 bases, with 27 bases between. Germline V CDR1 and CDR2: SGHTA, FQGNSA. The CDR3 is made up of 17 amino acids. CDR3 loop: CASIKSGADPVRDGYTF. The CDR3 nucleotides read TGTGCCAGCATCAAATCGGGGGCCGACCCCGTCAGGGATGGCTACACCTTC.

The rearrangement links TRBV7-8 to TRBJ1-5, with D possibly TRBD1 on 6 matching bases. Germline loops: CDR1 SGHVS, CDR2 FQNEAQ. Trimming stripped 4 bases from V and 5 bases from J, with 12 bases between. This CDR3 has 14 amino acids. The CDR3 loop reads CASSSGVSHQPQHF. In DNA, the CDR3 is TGTGCCAGCAGCTCAGGGGTCTCGCATCAGCCCCAGCATTTT.

Points on this clonotype: Since a much larger clone is just one base distant, this may be a read error. The chain joins TRBV7-2 to TRBJ2-4, with 9 bases aligning to TRBD1. Per germline, CDR1 SGHTA and CDR2 FQGNSA. This CDR3 has 15 residues. The CDR3 DNA reads as TGTGCCAGCAGCACAGGGGGCGCAGAGAAAAACATTCGGTACTTC. Amino acid sequence: CASSTGGAEKNIRYF.

The chain combines TRBV6-2 or TRBV6-3 with TRBJ2-7; TRBD2 matches 8 bases. The CDR3 totals 13 residues. Germline loops: CDR1 MNHEY, CDR2 SVGEGT. The J segment lost 0 bases and the V segment lost 7 bases, leaving 2 bases of the junction unmatched. CDR3 region: CASKRGPSYEQYF. Here the CDR3 DNA reads TGTGCCAGCAAGCGGGGGCCCTCCTACGAGCAGTACTTC.

In regard to this clonotype: A much more abundant neighbour one base away suggests this may be a read error. The J gene is TRBJ2-5, the V gene TRBV4-1; 9 bases are shared with TRBD1. After removal of 8 bases from V and 4 bases from J, the junction contained 8 bases not matched to a gene. The CDR3 has 14 amino acids. Germline V gene lookup returns CDR1 MGHRA and CDR2 YSYEKL. CDR3 region: CASGPTGGGETQYF. CDR3 DNA sequence: TGCGCCAGCGGACCCACAGGGGGCGGAGAGACCCAGTACTTC.

J is TRBJ1-1 and V is TRBV18, with D hard to call. Germline-derived CDR1 and CDR2 are KGHSH and LQKENI. The CDR3 has 14 residues. With 2 bases removed from V and 1 base from J, the gap between germline ends came to 8 bases. The chain's CDR3 is CASSPGRGNTEAFF. The CDR3 nucleotides are TGTGCCAGCTCACCAGGACGGGGGAACACTGAAGCTTTCTTT.

The rearrangement links TRBV7-2 to TRBJ2-1; no firm D call. Per the germline V gene, CDR1 is SGHTA and CDR2 is FQGNSA. CDR3 length equals 16 residues. With 5 bases removed from V and 6 bases from J, the gap between germline ends came to 20 bases. CDR3 sequence: CASSPRLRSILNEQFF. CDR3 coding DNA: TGTGCCAGCAGCCCCCGACTTCGATCGATCCTCAATGAGCAGTTCTTC.